The 9 T cell receptor beta chains below come from one sample, sequenced in a study of blood T cell repertoires in COVID-19 (dated by TCRdb to 2020 to 2021). The library was built by means of the immunoSEQ multiplex PCR assay. TCRdb re-hosts the immuneACCESS table, in-frame sequences only. Its copies lack some clones; in the studies checked, an unresolved V gene accounts for under half of them, and the cause for the rest is not known. The sample data list under 100,000 clones, and 89% of these were observed just once. The ten largest account for about 4.8% of the sample. Sequencing was performed on peripheral blood. The receptors here all came from a man between 60 and 75 years old with COVID-19, enrolled during active disease.

CDR3 DNA: TGTGCCAGCAGCGCAGACAGGGTAGAGGGCTATGGCTACACCTTC. This encodes CASSADRVEGYGYTF. The chain has TRBV9 and TRBJ1-2; 7 positions match TRBD1. Looked up from germline, CDR1 is SGDLS and CDR2 is YYNGEE. The V segment lost 3 bases and the J segment 4 bases; nucleotides outside the gene matches: 9. This CDR3 contains 15 residues.

The chain is built from TRBV9 and TRBJ2-1; TRBD2 aligns across 13 bases. Germline V lookup: CDR1 SGDLS, CDR2 YYNGEE. CDR3 length: 17 amino acids. V lost 0 bases to trimming and J lost 7 bases; unmatched junction nucleotides: 7. CDR3 sequence (DNA): TGTGCCAGCAGCGTAGGACTAGCGGGAGGTGGTACGAATGAGCAGTTCTTC. It is translated as CASSVGLAGGGTNEQFF.

The chain uses TRBV10-1 and TRBJ2-7, with TRBD1 matching 9 bases. The germline V gene encodes CDR1 WNHNN and CDR2 SYGVQD (reference sequence). This CDR3 contains 15 residues. V lost 2 bases, J lost 2 bases, and 4 bases stayed unmatched. This chain's CDR3 is CASSEGTGIPYEQYF. CDR3 DNA sequence: TGCGCCAGCAGTGAGGGGACAGGGATCCCCTACGAGCAGTACTTC.

The gene calls are TRBV10-3 and TRBJ2-7; 11 bases agree with TRBD2. The trim removed 3 bases at V and 2 bases at J, leaving 6 bases unmatched. Per the germline V gene, CDR1 is ENHRY and CDR2 is SYGVKD. The CDR3 has 16 amino acids. DNA of the CDR3: TGTGCCATCAGTGACCCACTAGCGGGAGAAACCTACGAGCAGTACTTC. It translates to CAISDPLAGETYEQYF.

The genes are TRBV19 and TRBJ2-1; TRBD2 aligns across 11 bases. Germline-derived CDR1 and CDR2 are LNHDA and SQIVND (reference sequence). The V gene end was trimmed by 3 bases and the J gene end by 4 bases; junction bases not matched to a gene: 11. This CDR3 has 18 amino acids. CDR3 nucleotides: TGTGCCAGTAGTATCCCCCCTTTTAGCGGGAGGGTATACAATGAGCAGTTCTTC. The encoded protein is CASSIPPFSGRVYNEQFF.

The CDR3 DNA sequence: TGTGCCAGCAGCCAAGATCGGCTAGCGGGGATCCAAGAGACCCAGTACTTC. Translating gives CASSQDRLAGIQETQYF. The chain couples TRBV3-1 (or the pseudogene TRBV3-2) to TRBJ2-5, with TRBD2 matching over 9 bases. J lost 1 base, V lost 0 bases, and 6 bases had no gene match. This CDR3 is 17 amino acids long. Germline lookup yields CDR1 LGHDT and CDR2 YNNKEL (reference sequence).

V gene TRBV29-1 combines with J gene TRBJ2-5, with D maybe TRBD1 (5 bases). The CDR3 has 13 residues. V lost 4 bases and J lost 3, with 12 bases in between. CDR1 SQVTM and CDR2 ANQGSEA come from the germline V gene. Written as DNA, the CDR3 is TGCAGCGTTGCTGTGACAGTAGAAGAGACCCAGTACTTC. Protein sequence: CSVAVTVEETQYF. The entire variable domain, with the rest obtained from reference TRBV29-1 and TRBJ2-5, is as follows: SAVISQKPSRDICQRGTSLTIQCQVDSQVTMMFWYRQQPGQSLTLIATANQGSEATYESGFVIDKFPISRPNLTFSTLTVSNMSPEDSSIYLCSVAVTVEETQYFGPGTRLLVL.

This clone was observed a handful of times. The chain combines TRBV7-7 with TRBJ2-5, with 9 nucleotides matching TRBD1. The CDR3 spans 15 residues. Germline values: CDR1 SSHAT, CDR2 FNYEAQ (reference sequence). Trimming cost V 4 bases and J 5 bases; bases outside gene matches: 8. CDR3: CASSSLGQGRETQYF. As DNA, the CDR3 is TGTGCCAGCAGCTCTCTGGGACAGGGAAGGGAGACCCAGTACTTC.

The chain has TRBV7-9 and TRBJ1-2, with D unclear. Trimming left V 3 bases short and J 5 bases short, with 13 bases between. CDR3 length: 14 residues. CDR1 and CDR2 from the germline V gene are SEHNR and FQNEAQ (reference sequence). The CDR3: CASSFGQEEYGYTF. The CDR3 DNA reads TGTGCCAGCAGCTTCGGGCAGGAGGAATATGGCTACACCTTC.